The 12 T cell receptor beta chains in this list originate from one sample, sequenced in a study of cytomegalovirus exposure and HLA in healthy donors. Some clones are missing from TCRdb's copy, which holds only in-frame ones; the method was immunoSEQ multiplex PCR. The sample lists 120,000 or so clones, around 88% seen once, with 4.9% in the top ten. Sequencing was done on a sample of PBMCs. Every receptor here comes from a man aged 18-30 years in good health and CMV-seronegative.

This clone occurred once. The chain has TRBV19 and TRBJ2-2; TRBD1 matches 8 bases. The germline CDR1 and CDR2 sequences are LNHDA and SQIVND (reference sequence). The CDR3 consists of 14 residues. Trimming cost V 3 bases and J 3 bases; bases outside gene matches: 0. The DNA of the CDR3 is TGTGCCAGTAGTATGACAGGGGACACCGGGGAGCTGTTTTTT. Translation gives CASSMTGDTGELFF.

The gene calls are TRBV6-1 and TRBJ1-6; no clear D. The CDR3 has 16 amino acids. V lost 4 bases to trimming and J lost 7 bases, with 17 bases between them. Germline CDR1 is MNHNS and CDR2 is SASEGT. The CDR3 loop reads CASSGPVGRLNSPLHF. The CDR3 nucleotides are TGTGCCAGCAGTGGCCCTGTGGGGAGGCTAAATTCACCCCTCCACTTT.

The CDR3 reads CASSDPAGRGTLGAFF. The CDR3, as DNA: TGTGCCAGCAGTGATCCGGCTGGCAGGGGGACCCTAGGAGCTTTCTTT. The rearrangement uses TRBV6-1 and TRBJ1-1; 7 positions match TRBD1. The CDR3 length is 16 residues. The V gene's germline CDR1 is MNHNS and CDR2 SASEGT. V lost 3 bases to trimming and J lost 10 bases; unmatched junction nucleotides: 17.

The chain couples TRBV30 to TRBJ1-2; 10 nucleotides match TRBD1. Looked up from germline, CDR1 is GTSNPN and CDR2 is SVGIG (reference sequence). After removal of 1 base from V and 7 bases from J, the junction contained 9 bases not matched to a gene. The CDR3 runs 15 residues. The CDR3 DNA is TGTGCCTGGAGTGCTCTAGGACAGGGGGGCTTTGGCTACACCTTC. Its translation: CAWSALGQGGFGYTF.

J is TRBJ2-3 and V is TRBV2, with 13 nucleotides matching TRBD2. The CDR3 totals 15 residues. With 5 bases clipped from V and 6 bases from J, the junction kept 5 bases outside the gene matches. Germline V gene data show CDR1 as SNHLY and CDR2 as FYNNEI. The CDR3 region is CASSTLAGGRDTQYF. CDR3 in DNA: TGTGCCAGCAGTACACTAGCGGGGGGGCGGGATACGCAGTATTTT.

This clone has just a few counts. The chain carries TRBV19 and TRBJ1-1; TRBD1 agrees at 11 bases. The CDR3 runs 17 residues. Germline CDR1 and CDR2: LNHDA and SQIVND (reference sequence). V gave up 4 bases and J gave up 0 bases; unmatched junction bases: 7. CDR3 in amino acids: CASSTRTGGDVNTEAFF. Written as DNA, the CDR3 is TGTGCCAGTAGTACTAGGACAGGGGGCGACGTGAACACTGAAGCTTTCTTT.

V is TRBV27 and J is TRBJ1-1, with a tentative D call TRBD1 (6 bases). Germline CDR1 and CDR2: MNHEY and SMNVEV (reference sequence). V was shortened by 8 bases and J by 6 bases, with 13 bases between the two germline ends. This CDR3 region has 12 residues. The CDR3: CASLGGFAEAFF. The CDR3 region has the DNA TGTGCCAGCTTAGGGGGTTTCGCTGAAGCTTTCTTT.

The chain links TRBV2 to TRBJ1-4; perhaps TRBD1 as D (6 bases). V lost 3 bases and J 7 bases, leaving 9 bases between the germline ends. This CDR3 region has 13 residues. CDR1 and CDR2 from the germline V gene are SNHLY and FYNNEI. The CDR3: CASSDRGGEKLFF. Written as DNA, the CDR3 is TGTGCCAGCAGTGATAGGGGGGGTGAAAAACTGTTTTTT.

The chain combines TRBV27 with TRBJ2-1, with D maybe TRBD1 (6 bases). Germline CDR1 MNHEY, CDR2 SMNVEV (reference sequence). The CDR3 spans 14 residues. V lost 2 bases and J 3 bases, leaving 8 bases between the germline ends. The CDR3 loop reads CASSLTGSYNEQFF. CDR3 nucleotide sequence: TGTGCCAGCAGTTTAACAGGGAGCTACAATGAGCAGTTCTTC.

The gene calls are TRBV29-1 and TRBJ2-7; D may be TRBD2 (5 bases). V lost 4 bases and J 3 bases, leaving 10 bases between the germline ends. Germline-derived CDR1 and CDR2 are SQVTM and ANQGSEA. The CDR3 is 12 residues long. The CDR3 DNA is TGCAGCGTTGGTCCGGGAAACTACGAGCAGTACTTC. Translating gives CSVGPGNYEQYF.

In its sample, this clone was seen once. The chain has TRBV7-7 and TRBJ2-3; 12 positions match TRBD2. The CDR3 covers 16 residues. Germline V gene data show CDR1 as SSHAT and CDR2 as FNYEAQ (reference sequence). Trimming cost V 6 bases and J 0 bases; bases outside gene matches: 4. CDR3 coding DNA: TGTGCCAGCAGTCCAACTAGCGGGAGGAGCACAGATACGCAGTATTTT. Protein: CASSPTSGRSTDTQYF.

This chain links TRBV5-1 with TRBJ1-1, with TRBD1 matching over 8 bases. V gave up 4 bases and J gave up 2 bases; unmatched junction bases: 16. In germline, CDR1 is SGHRS, CDR2 YFSETQ. The CDR3 covers 18 residues. This CDR3 reads CASSRDSGQGPFNTEAFF. Written as DNA, the CDR3 is TGCGCCAGCAGCCGGGATTCCGGACAGGGTCCATTTAACACTGAAGCTTTCTTT. Full variable domain (rest looked up from reference TRBV5-1 and TRBJ1-1): KAGVTQTPRYLIKTRGQQVTLSCSPISGHRSVSWYQQTPGQGLQFLFEYFSETQRNKGNFPGRFSGRQFSNSRSEMNVSTLELGDSALYLCASSRDSGQGPFNTEAFFGQGTRLTVV.